One and the same sample provided the 2 T cell receptor beta chains below, sequenced in a study of early T cells in non-severe SARS-CoV-2 infection. From the 5' RACE reads, TCRdb called clonotypes with MiXCR, one entry per CDR3 protein. The repertoire holds 80,000 to 100,000 distinct CDR3 sequences, with 9% to 15% as singletons. The source material was whole blood. Receptors were obtained from an adult who was a healthcare worker with PCR-confirmed SARS-CoV-2 infection or an uninfected control (not recorded which).

This rearrangement joins TRBV14 to TRBJ2-2; 8 positions agree with TRBD1. The CDR3 has 16 residues. The trim removed 8 bases at V and 6 bases at J, leaving 14 bases unmatched. CDR1 is SGHDN and CDR2 is FVKESK in the germline V gene. Here the CDR3 DNA reads TGTGCCAGCTCACGACAATGGACAGGGTCGGCCGGGGAGCTGTTTTTT. Protein sequence: CASSRQWTGSAGELFF.

This sequence joins TRBV21-1 and TRBJ1-2. TRBV21-1 is described as a pseudogene. This CDR3 spans 21 amino acids. DNA of the CDR3: TGTGCCAGCAGCAAAGATAGGGCCGATCCTAAACGCAAGGGGTTTTACTATGGCTACACCTTC. This sequence encodes CASSKDRADPKRKGFYYGYTF.